The next 21 T cell receptor beta chains were all read from a single sample in a study of OX40 agonist ivuxolimab in advanced cancers. Sequenced by immunoSEQ multiplex PCR; TCRdb stores in-frame clones only, minus some. The sample yields tens of thousands of clones, around 85% seen once. The sample consisted of CD4+ or CD8+ T cells sorted from blood, taken in a trial of the OX40 agonist ivuxolimab. The receptors here all came from an adult with an advanced solid tumor such as melanoma, head and neck, liver or kidney cancer.

CDR3 in amino acids: CASEPLAGGPYNEQFF. CDR3 nucleotide sequence: TGTGCCAGCGAACCTCTAGCGGGGGGACCCTACAATGAGCAGTTCTTC. This chain connects TRBV19 to TRBJ2-1; 11 bases line up with TRBD2. The CDR3 length is 16 residues. Per germline, CDR1 LNHDA and CDR2 SQIVND (reference sequence). The J segment lost 2 bases and the V segment lost 9 bases, leaving 9 bases of the junction unmatched.

The chain links TRBV25-1 to TRBJ2-7; no clear D gene. Germline CDR1 is MGHDK and CDR2 is SYGVNS. Trimming cost V 5 bases and J 3 bases, with 11 bases left between them. This CDR3 comprises 13 residues. In DNA form, the CDR3 reads TGTGCCAGCAGTTCCGGACCATACTACGAGCAGTACTTC. This gives the protein CASSSGPYYEQYF.

J is TRBJ2-3 and V is TRBV9, with 8 nucleotides matching TRBD2. The CDR3 has 15 amino acids. CDR1 and CDR2 from the germline V gene are SGDLS and YYNGEE. V was clipped by 2 bases and J by 2 bases; unmatched bases: 4. CDR3 in DNA: TGTGCCAGCAGCGTTAGCGGGATATACACAGATACGCAGTATTTT. This sequence encodes CASSVSGIYTDTQYF. The entire variable domain, with the rest obtained from reference TRBV9 and TRBJ2-3, is as follows: DSGVTQTPKHLITATGQRVTLRCSPRSGDLSVYWYQQSLDQGLQFLIQYYNGEERAKGNILERFSAQQFPDLHSELNLSSLELGDSALYFCASSVSGIYTDTQYFGPGTRLTVL.

The chain recombines TRBV20-1 with TRBJ1-2; no definite D call. The V and J ends lost 3 bases and 5 bases respectively, with 4 bases between them. This CDR3 region has 10 residues. Germline V gene lookup returns CDR1 DFQATT and CDR2 SNEGSKA (reference sequence). The CDR3 DNA sequence: TGCAGTGCTAGCCGGTATGGCTACACCTTC. Encoded protein: CSASRYGYTF.

The V and J genes are TRBV30 and TRBJ1-2; D possibly corresponds to TRBD1 (6 bases). The V end lost 0 bases, the J end lost 1 base, and 9 bases lay between the germline ends. CDR1 and CDR2 from the germline V gene are GTSNPN and SVGIG (reference sequence). The CDR3 extends over 14 amino acids. CDR3 sequence reads: CAWSVGQLNYGYTF. The CDR3 bases are TGTGCCTGGAGTGTTGGACAGCTTAACTATGGCTACACCTTC.

This rearrangement joins TRBV6-1 to TRBJ2-1; D perhaps matches TRBD1 (6 bases). This CDR3 spans 13 amino acids. Deletions cut 10 bases from V and 2 bases from J, with 12 bases between. Germline V gene sequence: CDR1 MNHNS, CDR2 SASEGT. The CDR3: CATVRDTYNEQFF. CDR3 DNA sequence: TGTGCCACCGTCCGGGACACCTACAATGAGCAGTTCTTC.

This clone was observed a single time. This chain uses TRBV6-6 with TRBJ1-1; no clear D. This CDR3 comprises 13 residues. V shed 6 bases and J shed 0 bases, with 8 bases lying between them. Germline V lookup: CDR1 MNHNY, CDR2 SVGAGI (reference sequence). The CDR3 nucleotides read TGTGCCAGCAGAGACCCCGTGAACACTGAAGCTTTCTTT. This encodes CASRDPVNTEAFF.

The V call is TRBV2, the J call TRBJ2-1; 8 bases agree with TRBD1. Germline V gives CDR1 SNHLY, CDR2 FYNNEI. With V trimmed by 2 bases and J by 10 bases, 4 bases remained unmatched. This CDR3 spans 13 amino acids. CDR3 in amino acids: CASSELGQGEQFF. In DNA, the CDR3 is TGTGCCAGCAGTGAACTTGGACAGGGCGAGCAGTTCTTC. The full variable domain, its missing parts supplied by reference TRBV2 and TRBJ2-1, is EPEVTQTPSHQVTQMGQEVILRCVPISNHLYFYWYRQILGQKVEFLVSFYNNEISEKSEIFDDQFSVERPDGSNFTLKIRSTKLEDSAMYFCASSELGQGEQFFGPGTRLTVL.

The rearrangement uses TRBV5-1 and TRBJ2-6; 8 nucleotides align to TRBD1. Trimming cost V 3 bases and J 2 bases; bases outside gene matches: 7. Germline CDR1 is SGHRS and CDR2 is YFSETQ. The CDR3 runs 17 residues. The CDR3 region has the DNA TGCGCCAGCAGCTCGCTTCCGACAGGGGCTGGGGCCAACGTCCTGACTTTC. It specifies CASSSLPTGAGANVLTF.

V is TRBV20-1 and J is TRBJ2-7; 9 bases are a match to TRBD1. The CDR3 spans 11 residues. Germline CDR1 and CDR2: DFQATT and SNEGSKA (reference sequence). This CDR3 reads CGGQGTYEQYF. The CDR3 DNA reads as TGCGGTGGACAGGGGACCTACGAGCAGTACTTC.

The chain couples TRBV7-6 to TRBJ2-5; tentatively, D is TRBD1 (5 bases). The length of the CDR3 is 14 residues. Germline V gene lookup returns CDR1 SGHVS and CDR2 FNYEAQ. Deletions cut 0 bases from V and 6 bases from J, with 11 bases between. CDR3 in DNA: TGTGCCAGCAGCTTAGCGGCAGGGCCGAAGACCCAGTACTTC. It translates to CASSLAAGPKTQYF. Full variable domain (missing parts from reference TRBV7-6 and TRBJ2-5): GAGVSQSPRYKVTKRGQDVALRCDPISGHVSLYWYRQALGQGPEFLTYFNYEAQQDKSGLPNDRFSAERPEGSISTLTIQRTEQRDSAMYRCASSLAAGPKTQYFGPGTRLLVL.

V and J are TRBV5-6 and TRBJ1-6, with 7 bases that match TRBD1. Germline V CDR1 and CDR2: SGHDT, YYEEEE. J gave up 8 bases and V 4 bases, and 6 bases lay outside the gene matches. There are 14 residues in the CDR3. The CDR3 DNA follows: TGTGCCAGCAGCCGGACAGGTTTAGATTCACCCCTCCACTTT. Residues: CASSRTGLDSPLHF.

The chain carries TRBV11-2 and TRBJ2-2; 11 bases are a match to TRBD2. The CDR3 totals 17 residues. Germline V gene lookup returns CDR1 SGHAT and CDR2 FQNNGV. The trim removed 5 bases at V and 4 bases at J, leaving 9 bases unmatched. DNA for the CDR3: TGTGCCAGCAGCCCGGTAGCGGGAGGGATGATCACCGGGGAGCTGTTTTTT. As protein: CASSPVAGGMITGELFF.

The J gene is TRBJ1-5, the V gene TRBV19; unclear D gene. There are 15 residues in the CDR3. Looked up from germline, CDR1 is LNHDA and CDR2 is SQIVND (reference sequence). V was clipped by 7 bases and J by 5 bases, with 18 bases between them. For the CDR3, the DNA is TGTGCCAGTACCCCCCCCGGCGATGCCCATCAGCCCCAGCATTTT. Residues: CASTPPGDAHQPQHF.

This sequence joins TRBV10-3 and TRBJ2-3; 7 nucleotides line up with TRBD1. Germline V gene sequence: CDR1 ENHRY, CDR2 SYGVKD. The junction had 1 base not matched to a gene; V was cut back by 2 bases and J by 2 bases. There are 14 residues in the CDR3. CDR3 protein: CAISEDRATDTQYF. CDR3 sequence (DNA): TGTGCCATCAGTGAGGACAGGGCCACAGATACGCAGTATTTT.

The chain uses TRBV2 and TRBJ2-3; D might be TRBD2 (7 bases). This CDR3 comprises 16 residues. With 2 bases removed from V and 4 bases from J, the gap between germline ends came to 16 bases. The germline CDR1 and CDR2 sequences are SNHLY and FYNNEI. CDR3 nucleotides: TGTGCCAGCAGTGAAAACGGCCAGGGGAGGGCAGATACGCAGTATTTT. Encoded protein: CASSENGQGRADTQYF.

This chain uses TRBV11-3 with TRBJ2-1; 14 nucleotides match TRBD2. Unmatched junction bases numbered 8, after V lost 6 bases and J lost 1 base. Germline V lookup: CDR1 SGHNT, CDR2 YENEEA. The CDR3 is 18 residues long. CDR3 amino acids: CASRTGTSGSWSYNEQFF. As DNA, the CDR3 is TGTGCCAGCAGGACCGGGACTAGCGGGAGTTGGTCCTACAATGAGCAGTTCTTC.

The CDR3 here is CASSPTGVGEQYF. In DNA, the CDR3 is TGTGCCAGCAGCCCCACAGGGGTTGGAGAGCAGTACTTC. The chain links TRBV7-3 to TRBJ2-5, with 7 bases that match TRBD1. CDR3 length: 13 residues. V lost 5 bases and J lost 11; bases outside the gene matches: 11. Germline V CDR1 and CDR2: SGHTA, FQGTGA. The complete variable domain, with remaining parts taken from reference TRBV7-3 and TRBJ2-5, reads GAGVSQTPSNKVTEKGKYVELRCDPISGHTALYWYRQSLGQGPEFLIYFQGTGAADDSGLPNDRFFAVRPEGSVSTLKIQRTERGDSAVYLCASSPTGVGEQYFGPGTRLLVL.

This sequence joins TRBV7-9 and TRBJ2-1, with D hard to call. Germline CDR1 SEHNR, CDR2 FQNEAQ (reference sequence). Trimming left V 5 bases short and J 7 bases short, with 9 bases between. This CDR3 region has 12 residues. The CDR3 region is CASSPVSNEQFF. As DNA, the CDR3 is TGTGCCAGCAGCCCCGTTTCTAATGAGCAGTTCTTC.

In this sample, this clone turned up once. V gene TRBV19 combines with J gene TRBJ2-6; TRBD1 agrees at 9 bases. The ends lost 7 bases at V and 1 base at J; junction bases unmatched: 5. In germline, CDR1 is LNHDA, CDR2 SQIVND (reference sequence). The length of the CDR3 is 16 residues. In DNA, the CDR3 is TGTGCCAGTAAGCCGACAGGGGGTTCTGGGGCCAACGTCCTGACTTTC. This sequence encodes CASKPTGGSGANVLTF.

The chain links TRBV5-1 to TRBJ2-7; D remains ambiguous. V lost 0 bases and J 2 bases, leaving 9 bases between the germline ends. Germline CDR1 reads SGHRS; CDR2 reads YFSETQ. This CDR3 has 14 residues. CDR3 coding DNA: TGCGCCAGCAGCTTGGAGGAGAATCCCTACGAGCAGTACTTC. Protein: CASSLEENPYEQYF.